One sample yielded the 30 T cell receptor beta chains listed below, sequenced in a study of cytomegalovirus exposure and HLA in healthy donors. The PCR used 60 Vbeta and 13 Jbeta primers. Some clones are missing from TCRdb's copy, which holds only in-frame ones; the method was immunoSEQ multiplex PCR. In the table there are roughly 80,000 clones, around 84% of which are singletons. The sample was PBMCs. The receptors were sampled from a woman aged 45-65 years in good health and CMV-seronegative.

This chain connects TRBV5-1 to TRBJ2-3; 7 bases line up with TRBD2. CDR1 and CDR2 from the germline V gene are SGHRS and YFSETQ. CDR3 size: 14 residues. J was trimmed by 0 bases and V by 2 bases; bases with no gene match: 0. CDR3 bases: TGCGCCAGCAGCTTCGGGAGGAGCACAGATACGCAGTATTTT. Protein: CASSFGRSTDTQYF.

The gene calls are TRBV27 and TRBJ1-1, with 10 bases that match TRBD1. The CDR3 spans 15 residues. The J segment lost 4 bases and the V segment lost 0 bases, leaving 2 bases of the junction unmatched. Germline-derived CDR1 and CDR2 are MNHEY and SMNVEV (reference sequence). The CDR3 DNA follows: TGTGCCAGCAGTTTATCGACAGGGGGCCCCACTGAAGCTTTCTTT. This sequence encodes CASSLSTGGPTEAFF.

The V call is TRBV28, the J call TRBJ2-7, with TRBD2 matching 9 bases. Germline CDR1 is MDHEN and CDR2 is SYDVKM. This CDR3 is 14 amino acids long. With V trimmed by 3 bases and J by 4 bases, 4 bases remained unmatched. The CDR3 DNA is TGTGCCAGCAGTTTGGGGCTAGCGGGGTACGAGCAGTACTTC. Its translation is CASSLGLAGYEQYF.

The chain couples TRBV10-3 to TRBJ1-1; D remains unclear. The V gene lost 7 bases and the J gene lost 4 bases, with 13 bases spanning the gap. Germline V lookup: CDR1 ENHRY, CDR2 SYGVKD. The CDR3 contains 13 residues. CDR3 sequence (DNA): TGTGCCATCAAGTCCCGGGAAGGCACTGAAGCTTTCTTT. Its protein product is CAIKSREGTEAFF.

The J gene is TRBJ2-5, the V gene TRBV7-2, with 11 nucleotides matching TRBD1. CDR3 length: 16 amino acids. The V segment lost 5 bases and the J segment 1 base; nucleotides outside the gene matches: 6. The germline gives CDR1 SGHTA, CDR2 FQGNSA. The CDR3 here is CASSRGDRGSQETQYF. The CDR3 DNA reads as TGTGCCAGCAGCCGAGGGGACAGGGGGAGCCAAGAGACCCAGTACTTC.

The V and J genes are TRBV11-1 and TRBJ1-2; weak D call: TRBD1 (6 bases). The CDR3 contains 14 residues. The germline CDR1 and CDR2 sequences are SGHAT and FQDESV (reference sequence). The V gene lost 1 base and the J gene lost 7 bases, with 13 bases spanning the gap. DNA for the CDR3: TGTGCCAGCAGCTTAGGACCAGGGGCGCGTGGCTACACCTTC. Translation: CASSLGPGARGYTF.

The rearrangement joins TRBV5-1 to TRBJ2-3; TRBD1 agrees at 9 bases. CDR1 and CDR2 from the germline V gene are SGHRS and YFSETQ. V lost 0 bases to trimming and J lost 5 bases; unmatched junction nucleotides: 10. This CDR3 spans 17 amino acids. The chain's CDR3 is CASSLGPGTGRGDTQYF. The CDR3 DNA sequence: TGCGCCAGCAGCTTGGGGCCCGGGACAGGGCGCGGAGATACGCAGTATTTT.

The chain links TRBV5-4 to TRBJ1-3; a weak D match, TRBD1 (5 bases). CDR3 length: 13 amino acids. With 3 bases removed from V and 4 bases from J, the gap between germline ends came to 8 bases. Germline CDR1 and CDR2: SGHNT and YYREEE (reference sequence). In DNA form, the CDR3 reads TGTGCCAGCAGCTCAGGGTCAGGAAACACCATATATTTT. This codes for CASSSGSGNTIYF.

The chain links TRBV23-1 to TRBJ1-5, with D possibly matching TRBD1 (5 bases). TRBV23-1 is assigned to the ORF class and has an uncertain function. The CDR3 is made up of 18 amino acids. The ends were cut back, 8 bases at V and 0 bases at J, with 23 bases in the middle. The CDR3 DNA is TGCGCCAGCTGGGGCCGGGTTGGGCTTTGTAGTAGCAATCAGCCCCAGCATTTT. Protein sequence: CASWGRVGLCSSNQPQHF.

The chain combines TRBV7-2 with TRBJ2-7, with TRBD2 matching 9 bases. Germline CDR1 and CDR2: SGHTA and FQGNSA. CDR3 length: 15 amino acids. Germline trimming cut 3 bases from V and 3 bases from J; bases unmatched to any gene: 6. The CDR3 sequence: CASSFTSGPYYEQYV. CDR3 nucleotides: TGTGCCAGCAGCTTTACTAGCGGGCCTTACTACGAGCAGTACGTC.

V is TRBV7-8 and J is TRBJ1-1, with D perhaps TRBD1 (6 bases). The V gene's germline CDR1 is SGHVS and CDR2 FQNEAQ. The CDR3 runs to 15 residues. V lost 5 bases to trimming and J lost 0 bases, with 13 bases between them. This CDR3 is CASSPGQTMNTEAFF. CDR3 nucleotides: TGTGCCAGCAGCCCAGGACAGACCATGAACACTGAAGCTTTCTTT.

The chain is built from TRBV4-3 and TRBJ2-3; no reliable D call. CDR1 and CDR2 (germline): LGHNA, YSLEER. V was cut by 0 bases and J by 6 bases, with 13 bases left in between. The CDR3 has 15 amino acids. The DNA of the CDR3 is TGCGCCAGCAGCCAAGATGACCTGGAGAGGGATACGCAGTATTTT. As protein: CASSQDDLERDTQYF.

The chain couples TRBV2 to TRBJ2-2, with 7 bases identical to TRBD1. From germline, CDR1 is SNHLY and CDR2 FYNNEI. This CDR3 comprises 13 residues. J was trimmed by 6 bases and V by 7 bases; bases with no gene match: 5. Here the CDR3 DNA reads TGTGCCAGCACCCCAGACAGGGCCGGGGAGCTGTTTTTT. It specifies CASTPDRAGELFF.

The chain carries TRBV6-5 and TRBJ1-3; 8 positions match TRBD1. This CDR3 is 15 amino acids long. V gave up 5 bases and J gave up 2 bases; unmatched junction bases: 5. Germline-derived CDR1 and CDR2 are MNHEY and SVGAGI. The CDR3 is CASSPQGAAGNTIYF. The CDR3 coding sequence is TGTGCCAGCAGTCCCCAGGGGGCGGCTGGAAACACCATATATTTT.

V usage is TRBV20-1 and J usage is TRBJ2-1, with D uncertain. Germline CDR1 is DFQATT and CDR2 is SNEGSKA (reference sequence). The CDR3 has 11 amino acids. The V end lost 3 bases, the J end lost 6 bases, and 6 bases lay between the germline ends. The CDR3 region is CSARRANEQFF. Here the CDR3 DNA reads TGCAGTGCTAGGAGAGCCAATGAGCAGTTCTTC.

The chain's CDR3 is CATSGDRGRFMNTEAFF. DNA of the CDR3: TGTGCCACCAGCGGGGACAGGGGACGCTTCATGAACACTGAAGCTTTCTTT. The rearrangement uses TRBV15 and TRBJ1-1; TRBD1 agrees at 10 bases. The CDR3 is 17 residues long. Germline lookup yields CDR1 LNHNV and CDR2 YYDKDF (reference sequence). V shed 5 bases and J 0 bases; nucleotides not matched to a gene: 9. Full variable domain (rest looked up from reference TRBV15 and TRBJ1-1): DAMVIQNPRYQVTQFGKPVTLSCSQTLNHNVMYWYQQKSSQAPKLLFHYYDKDFNNEADTPDNFQSRRPNTSFCFLDIRSPGLGDTAMYLCATSGDRGRFMNTEAFFGQGTRLTVV.

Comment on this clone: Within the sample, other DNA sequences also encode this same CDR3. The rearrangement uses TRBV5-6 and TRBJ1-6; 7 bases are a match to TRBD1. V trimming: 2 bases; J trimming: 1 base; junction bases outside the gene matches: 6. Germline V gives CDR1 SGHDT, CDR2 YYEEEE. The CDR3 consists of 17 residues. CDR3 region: CASSLYRGKSYNSPLHF. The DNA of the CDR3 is TGTGCCAGCAGCTTATACAGGGGTAAATCCTATAATTCACCCCTCCACTTT.

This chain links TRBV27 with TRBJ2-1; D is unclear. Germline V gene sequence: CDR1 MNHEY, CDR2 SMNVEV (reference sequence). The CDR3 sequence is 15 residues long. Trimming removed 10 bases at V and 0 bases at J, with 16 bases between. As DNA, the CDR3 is TGTGCCACCTCCCTCTCCATGAGCTCCTACAATGAGCAGTTCTTC. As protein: CATSLSMSSYNEQFF.

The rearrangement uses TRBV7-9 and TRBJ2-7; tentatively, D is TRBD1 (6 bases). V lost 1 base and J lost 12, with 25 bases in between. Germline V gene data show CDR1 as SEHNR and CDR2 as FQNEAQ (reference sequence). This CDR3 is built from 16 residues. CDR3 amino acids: CASSLDRVVGAVARYF. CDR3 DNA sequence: TGTGCCAGCAGCTTAGACAGGGTGGTTGGGGCGGTCGCGCGGTACTTC.

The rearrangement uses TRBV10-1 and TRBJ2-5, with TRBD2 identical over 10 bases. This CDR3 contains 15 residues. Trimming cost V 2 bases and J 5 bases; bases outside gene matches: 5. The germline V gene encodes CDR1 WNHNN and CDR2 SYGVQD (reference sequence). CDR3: CASSERLAGVETQYF. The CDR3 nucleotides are TGCGCCAGCAGTGAGAGGCTAGCGGGAGTCGAGACCCAGTACTTC.

The CDR3 DNA sequence: TGTGCCAGCAGTAGCGGGAGGGCCTGGTACGAGCAGTACTTC. Translating gives CASSSGRAWYEQYF. The V gene is TRBV28, the J gene TRBJ2-7; 10 positions match TRBD2. V was clipped by 5 bases and J by 4 bases; unmatched bases: 5. This CDR3 has 14 amino acids. CDR1 MDHEN and CDR2 SYDVKM come from the germline V gene.

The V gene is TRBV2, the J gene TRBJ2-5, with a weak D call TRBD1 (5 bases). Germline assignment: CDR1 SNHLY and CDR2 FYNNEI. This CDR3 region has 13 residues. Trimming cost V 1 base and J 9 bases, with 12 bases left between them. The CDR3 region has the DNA TGTGCCAGCAGTGAAGAGGTTTCAGGGTCCCAGTACTTC. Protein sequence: CASSEEVSGSQYF.

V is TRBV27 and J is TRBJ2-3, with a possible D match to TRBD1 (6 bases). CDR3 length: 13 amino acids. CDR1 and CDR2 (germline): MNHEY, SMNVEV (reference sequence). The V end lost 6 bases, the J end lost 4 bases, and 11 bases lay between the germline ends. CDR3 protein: CASSWGRADTQYF. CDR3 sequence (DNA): TGTGCCAGCAGCTGGGGGCGGGCAGATACGCAGTATTTT.

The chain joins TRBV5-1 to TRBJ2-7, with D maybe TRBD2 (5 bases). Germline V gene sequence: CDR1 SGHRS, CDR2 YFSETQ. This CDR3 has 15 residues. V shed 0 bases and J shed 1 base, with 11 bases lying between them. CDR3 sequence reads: CASSLAAAVSYEQYF. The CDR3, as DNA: TGCGCCAGCAGCTTGGCAGCGGCTGTTTCCTACGAGCAGTACTTC.

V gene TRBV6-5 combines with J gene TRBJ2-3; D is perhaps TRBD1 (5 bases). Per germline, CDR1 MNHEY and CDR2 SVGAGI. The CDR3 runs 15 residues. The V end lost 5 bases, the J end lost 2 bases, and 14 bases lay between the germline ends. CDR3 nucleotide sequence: TGTGCCAGCAGTCGCCGGTGGGGCGACACAGATACGCAGTATTTT. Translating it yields CASSRRWGDTDTQYF.

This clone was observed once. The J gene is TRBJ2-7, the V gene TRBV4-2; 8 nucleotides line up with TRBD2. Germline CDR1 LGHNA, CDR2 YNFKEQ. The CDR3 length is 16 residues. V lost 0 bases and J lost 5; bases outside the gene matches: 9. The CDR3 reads CASSQEASGSPHEQYF. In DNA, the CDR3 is TGTGCCAGCAGCCAAGAGGCCAGCGGGAGCCCCCACGAGCAGTACTTC.

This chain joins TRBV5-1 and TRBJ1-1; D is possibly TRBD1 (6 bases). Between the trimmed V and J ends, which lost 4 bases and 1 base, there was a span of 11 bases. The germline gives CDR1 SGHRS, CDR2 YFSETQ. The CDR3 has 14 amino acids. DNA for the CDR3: TGCGCCAGCAGCCCGGGGACATCGAACACTGAAGCTTTCTTT. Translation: CASSPGTSNTEAFF.

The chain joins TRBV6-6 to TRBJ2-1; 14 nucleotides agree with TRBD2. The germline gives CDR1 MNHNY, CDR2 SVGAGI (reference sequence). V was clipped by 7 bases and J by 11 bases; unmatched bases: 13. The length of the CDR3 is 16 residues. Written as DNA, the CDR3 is TGTGCCAGCATTCGACTAGCGGGAGGGCCTTATACCCAGCAGTTCTTC. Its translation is CASIRLAGGPYTQQFF.

CDR3 coding DNA: TGTGCCAGCAGCTTCGACAGAGGCGAGCAGTACGTC. Translated: CASSFDRGEQYV. The chain carries TRBV7-9 and TRBJ2-7; D possibly corresponds to TRBD1 (5 bases). The germline V gene encodes CDR1 SEHNR and CDR2 FQNEAQ (reference sequence). The CDR3 sequence is 12 residues long. The germline V and J ends were trimmed by 3 bases and 6 bases, with 9 bases remaining between them.

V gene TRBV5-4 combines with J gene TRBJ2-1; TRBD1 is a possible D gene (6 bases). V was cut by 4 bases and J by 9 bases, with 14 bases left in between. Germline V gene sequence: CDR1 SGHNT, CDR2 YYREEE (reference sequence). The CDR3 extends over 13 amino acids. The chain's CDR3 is CASSPQGSSEQFF. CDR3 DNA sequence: TGTGCCAGCAGCCCCCAGGGGAGTAGTGAGCAGTTCTTC.